This TCR beta chain was sequenced for a study of cytomegalovirus exposure and HLA in healthy donors. Turning to the study itself: Counted in an early data release were about 85 million unique TCRs from HLA-typed donors. Findings and caveats of the study: Specificity of three CMV-associated chains for CMV antigens was verified in vitro. Analyses of presence and absence presupposed an approximately uniform sequencing depth across donors. Overall, approximately 150 TCR beta chains were annotated as cytomegalovirus-associated.

PCR used 60 Vbeta primers and 13 Jbeta primers. The table came from immunoSEQ multiplex PCR; TCRdb's copy has only in-frame clones and leaves some out. The data contain roughly 100,000 clones, roughly four fifths of them singletons. About this clone itself: What it recognizes is unknown. A read error may produce the germline difference seen at one junction end.

This TCR came from a man in his forties in good health and CMV-seropositive. Sequenced material: PBMCs.

This CDR3 is CSSKIVTEAFF. The CDR3 bases are TGTTCCAGCAAAATAGTCACTGAAGCTTTCTTT. The chain uses TRBV7-9 and TRBJ1-1; D gene uncertain. Germline V gene sequence: CDR1 SEHNR, CDR2 FQNEAQ (reference sequence). This CDR3 spans 11 amino acids.